This T cell receptor (beta chain) was sequenced for a study of cytomegalovirus exposure and HLA in healthy donors. Broader study findings: The later analysis indicated that the majority of CMV-associated TCR beta chains appeared HLA-restricted.

CDR3 length equals 14 residues. CDR1 and CDR2 from the germline V gene are SGHTA and FQGNSA. V shed 5 bases and J 4 bases; nucleotides not matched to a gene: 7. PCR primers comprised 60 Vbeta and 13 Jbeta primers. Repertoires were generated with immunoSEQ multiplex PCR, while TCRdb's copy carries only in-frame clones and drops some. The table gives over 200,000 clones; the top ten clones make up about 1% of it. Note on this clone: Its cognate antigen is unknown.

This clonotype was sampled from a woman in her twenties or thirties in good health and CMV-seropositive. The material sequenced was PBMCs. The chain combines TRBV7-2 with TRBJ2-5, with TRBD1 matching 7 bases. The CDR3 is CASSPRQGGETQYF. As DNA, the CDR3 is TGTGCCAGCAGCCCAAGACAGGGCGGAGAGACCCAGTACTTC. The full variable domain, its missing parts supplied by reference TRBV7-2 and TRBJ2-5, is GAGVSQSPSNKVTEKGKDVELRCDPISGHTALYWYRQSLGQGLEFLIYFQGNSAPDKSGLPSDRFSAERTGGSVSTLTIQRTQQEDSAVYLCASSPRQGGETQYFGPGTRLLVL.